The rows below give T cell receptor beta chains drawn from one sample of a study of blood T cell repertoires in COVID-19. This table comes from immunoSEQ multiplex PCR, and its TCRdb copy is limited to in-frame clones, with some not included. Of some 220,000 clones listed, over 75% were seen once; the top ten hold approximately 3.4%. Sequenced input: PBMCs or T cells enriched from blood (not recorded which). Receptors originate from a woman under 30 in a cohort exposed to, infected with or recovered from COVID-19 (not recorded which). Each CDR3 is given with its conserved first and last residue. A D gene is named only where the DNA matches it firmly. Size is omitted from some rows. Given values are once, few, many or a class for expanded clones.

cdr3_nt: TGTGCCAGTAGTACCCCGGACACAAAGAACACTGAAGCTTTCTTT; cdr3_aa: CASSTPDTKNTEAFF; clone_size: NA; d_call: NA; j_call: TRBJ1-1; v_call: TRBV19
cdr3_nt: TGCGCCAGCCATACCTCGCGGGGCAGTAGCGGCTACACCTTC; cdr3_aa: CASHTSRGSSGYTF; clone_size: NA; d_call: NA; j_call: TRBJ1-2; v_call: TRBV4-1
cdr3_nt: TGTGCCAGCAGCCGGACAGGACCAGGGGATGGCTACACCTTC; cdr3_aa: CASSRTGPGDGYTF; clone_size: NA; d_call: TRBD1; j_call: TRBJ1-2; v_call: TRBV3-1/TRBV3-2
cdr3_nt: TGTGCCATCAGTGGTATTTCTAGGACAGACTACCACTCTGGAAACACCATATATTTT; cdr3_aa: CAISGISRTDYHSGNTIYF; clone_size: NA; d_call: NA; j_call: TRBJ1-3; v_call: TRBV10-3
cdr3_nt: TGTGCCATCAGTGCGAACAGCGGAAACACCATATATTTT; cdr3_aa: CAISANSGNTIYF; clone_size: once; d_call: NA; j_call: TRBJ1-3; v_call: TRBV10-3
cdr3_nt: TGTGCCAGCAGTTTCCCGACTAGCGGGGCCACAGATACGCAGTATTTT; cdr3_aa: CASSFPTSGATDTQYF; clone_size: NA; d_call: TRBD2; j_call: TRBJ2-3; v_call: TRBV28
cdr3_nt: TGCGCCAGCAGGGAGGGACAGAGCTCTGGAAACACCATATATTTT; cdr3_aa: CASREGQSSGNTIYF; clone_size: NA; d_call: TRBD1; j_call: TRBJ1-3; v_call: TRBV5-1
cdr3_nt: TGTGCCAGCAGCCGTACAGTCGGAGAAAAACTGTTTTTT; cdr3_aa: CASSRTVGEKLFF; clone_size: once; d_call: NA; j_call: TRBJ1-4; v_call: TRBV5-5
cdr3_nt: TGTGCCAGCAGTGACAATGAGCGGCAGTTCTTC; cdr3_aa: CASSDNERQFF; clone_size: NA; d_call: NA; j_call: TRBJ2-1; v_call: TRBV2
cdr3_nt: TGTGCCAGCAGTGCGAGGGGGCGCGACACCGGGGAGCTGTTTTTT; cdr3_aa: CASSARGRDTGELFF; clone_size: NA; d_call: TRBD1; j_call: TRBJ2-2; v_call: TRBV6-1
cdr3_nt: TGTGCCAGCGAGGCACCGACGGGCTACACCTTC; cdr3_aa: CASEAPTGYTF; clone_size: NA; d_call: NA; j_call: TRBJ1-2; v_call: TRBV2
cdr3_nt: TGTGCCAGCAGCGTGACTAGCGAGGCCTACAATGAGCAGTTCTTC; cdr3_aa: CASSVTSEAYNEQFF; clone_size: NA; d_call: TRBD2; j_call: TRBJ2-1; v_call: TRBV2
cdr3_nt: TGTGCCAGCAGCGTAGACGGTGCGACAGGGGGAAAACTGTTTTTT; cdr3_aa: CASSVDGATGGKLFF; clone_size: NA; d_call: TRBD1; j_call: TRBJ1-4; v_call: TRBV9
cdr3_nt: TGTGCCAGCAATGATGACAGGCCGAAGGCTTTCTTT; cdr3_aa: CASNDDRPKAFF; clone_size: once; d_call: NA; j_call: TRBJ1-1; v_call: TRBV2
cdr3_nt: TGTGCCAGCAGAGAAGGAGAATATCAGCCCCAGCATTTT; cdr3_aa: CASREGEYQPQHF; clone_size: NA; d_call: NA; j_call: TRBJ1-5; v_call: TRBV6-1
cdr3_nt: TGTGCCAGTAGTATAGGATCACAGCAAAATCAGCCCCAGCATTTT; cdr3_aa: CASSIGSQQNQPQHF; clone_size: NA; d_call: NA; j_call: TRBJ1-5; v_call: TRBV19
cdr3_nt: TGTGCCAGCAGCACAAGGATGGGACAGGGGTTTAACAGACTACATCCCGACAATGAGCAGTTCTTC; cdr3_aa: CASSTRMGQGFNRLHPDNEQFF; clone_size: NA; d_call: NA; j_call: TRBJ2-1; v_call: TRBV21-1
cdr3_nt: TGTGCCAGCAGGTTCAGAGAGACCCAGTACTTC; cdr3_aa: CASRFRETQYF; clone_size: NA; d_call: NA; j_call: TRBJ2-5; v_call: TRBV28
cdr3_nt: TGCAGCGCGAATGAGAACGGACAGACCTATGGCTACACCTTC; cdr3_aa: CSANENGQTYGYTF; clone_size: NA; d_call: NA; j_call: TRBJ1-2; v_call: TRBV29-1
cdr3_nt: TGTGCCAGCTCACCAGCTCCGGGGGAGGACACTGAAGCTTTCTTT; cdr3_aa: CASSPAPGEDTEAFF; clone_size: NA; d_call: NA; j_call: TRBJ1-1; v_call: TRBV18
cdr3_nt: TGTGCCAGCAGTTCACTAACAAGGGGGCTGAACACTGAAGCTTTCTTT; cdr3_aa: CASSSLTRGLNTEAFF; clone_size: NA; d_call: TRBD1; j_call: TRBJ1-1; v_call: TRBV25-1
cdr3_nt: TGTGCCAGTAGTAGGCCAACTGGGGCTCCGAGATCCAACACTGAAGCTTTCTTT; cdr3_aa: CASSRPTGAPRSNTEAFF; clone_size: NA; d_call: NA; j_call: TRBJ1-1; v_call: TRBV19
cdr3_nt: TGCGCCACCTCAGCAGCGGGGGTTAGCGGGGGCCGGGATGAGCAGTTCTTC; cdr3_aa: CATSAAGVSGGRDEQFF; clone_size: once; d_call: TRBD2; j_call: TRBJ2-1; v_call: TRBV5-1
cdr3_nt: TGTGCCAGCAGCCACCTAGCGGGGGGCCTTAGCACAGATACGCAGTATTTT; cdr3_aa: CASSHLAGGLSTDTQYF; clone_size: once; d_call: TRBD2; j_call: TRBJ2-3; v_call: TRBV4-2
cdr3_nt: TGCGCCAGCAGTGATTTAGGGACTGGGGGCACTGAAGCTTTCTTT; cdr3_aa: CASSDLGTGGTEAFF; clone_size: NA; d_call: NA; j_call: TRBJ1-1; v_call: TRBV10-2
cdr3_nt: TGCGCCAGCAGCCGCGCCCACAGCCCCAGCAATGAGCAGTTCTTC; cdr3_aa: CASSRAHSPSNEQFF; clone_size: NA; d_call: NA; j_call: TRBJ2-1; v_call: TRBV4-1
cdr3_nt: TGCAGCGTTGAATTGGGCAGGGGGCGGACTGAAGCTTTCTTT; cdr3_aa: CSVELGRGRTEAFF; clone_size: NA; d_call: TRBD1; j_call: TRBJ1-1; v_call: TRBV29-1
cdr3_nt: TGTGCCAGCAGTTCTCCGACGCTAGCGGGACGGACCTACGAGCAGTACTTC; cdr3_aa: CASSSPTLAGRTYEQYF; clone_size: once; d_call: TRBD2; j_call: TRBJ2-7; v_call: TRBV27
cdr3_nt: TGTGCCAGCAGCTTAGGCGGCGGCGACACCGGGGAGCTGTTTTTT; cdr3_aa: CASSLGGGDTGELFF; clone_size: NA; d_call: NA; j_call: TRBJ2-2; v_call: TRBV11-3
cdr3_nt: TGTGCCTGGAGTGTACAGGGGACGAATCAGCCCCAGCATTTT; cdr3_aa: CAWSVQGTNQPQHF; clone_size: NA; d_call: TRBD1; j_call: TRBJ1-5; v_call: TRBV30
cdr3_nt: TGTGCCAGCAGTATGGGCAGCAACACTGAAGCTTTCTTT; cdr3_aa: CASSMGSNTEAFF; clone_size: NA; d_call: NA; j_call: TRBJ1-1; v_call: TRBV27
cdr3_nt: TGTGCCAGCACCACTAAGACAGGGAACCCCTACGAGCAGTACTTC; cdr3_aa: CASTTKTGNPYEQYF; clone_size: NA; d_call: TRBD1; j_call: TRBJ2-7; v_call: TRBV5-5
cdr3_nt: TGTGCCAGCAGTCCGAACAGAAACATTCAGTACTTC; cdr3_aa: CASSPNRNIQYF; clone_size: NA; d_call: NA; j_call: TRBJ2-4; v_call: TRBV12-3/TRBV12-4
cdr3_nt: TGTGCCAGCTCACCGACGGGGAGGACTGAAGCTTTCTTT; cdr3_aa: CASSPTGRTEAFF; clone_size: NA; d_call: NA; j_call: TRBJ1-1; v_call: TRBV18
cdr3_nt: TGCAGCGTTTCGGGACAGAGGAACACTGAAGCTTTCTTT; cdr3_aa: CSVSGQRNTEAFF; clone_size: NA; d_call: TRBD1; j_call: TRBJ1-1; v_call: TRBV29-1